The 30 T cell receptor beta chains given below trace back to one sample, sequenced in a study of blood T cell repertoires in COVID-19. Data came from immunoSEQ multiplex PCR; TCRdb stores just in-frame clones and leaves some out. This table holds approximately 170,000 clones, approximately 90% found once. Material for sequencing was peripheral blood. The receptor source for this set is a man between 18 and 35 years old with COVID-19, enrolled during active disease.

The chain is built from TRBV12-3 or TRBV12-4 and TRBJ2-7, with a possible D match to TRBD1 (5 bases). V lost 3 bases, J lost 0 bases, and 6 bases lay in between. CDR3 length: 13 amino acids. As DNA, the CDR3 is TGTGCCAGCAGTTTTACAGGCTCCTACGAGCAGTACTTC. Translated: CASSFTGSYEQYF.

The chain combines TRBV5-6 with TRBJ2-7, with TRBD2 matching over 13 bases. This CDR3 has 15 residues. V lost 3 bases, J lost 9 bases, and 9 bases stayed unmatched. From germline, CDR1 is SGHDT and CDR2 YYEEEE. This CDR3 reads CASSSDYGLAGAQYF. CDR3 coding DNA: TGTGCCAGCAGCTCAGACTACGGACTAGCGGGAGCGCAGTACTTC. Looking up the rest from reference TRBV5-6 and TRBJ2-7 gives the full variable domain: DAGVTQSPTHLIKTRGQQVTLRCSPKSGHDTVSWYQQALGQGPQFIFQYYEEEERQRGNFPDRFSGHQFPNYSSELNVNALLLGDSALYLCASSSDYGLAGAQYFGPGTRLTVT.

This chain connects TRBV19 to TRBJ1-1, with TRBD1 matching 8 bases. V lost 5 bases and J lost 5; bases outside the gene matches: 7. CDR3 length equals 14 residues. The germline V gene encodes CDR1 LNHDA and CDR2 SQIVND (reference sequence). The CDR3 DNA follows: TGTGCCAGTAGTTTCCGTCAGGGGGCGACTGAAGCTTTCTTT. It codes for CASSFRQGATEAFF.

This clone occurred once. V usage is TRBV7-9 and J usage is TRBJ2-1, with 7 bases aligning to TRBD2. Trimming removed 5 bases from V and 7 bases from J; junction bases left unmatched: 11. This CDR3 is built from 15 residues. The V gene's germline CDR1 is SEHNR and CDR2 FQNEAQ (reference sequence). Here the CDR3 reads CASSGGGGSLNEQFF. CDR3 nucleotide sequence: TGTGCCAGCAGCGGCGGAGGCGGGAGTTTAAATGAGCAGTTCTTC.

This clone was counted a few times. The chain combines TRBV7-2 with TRBJ1-1; 8 bases match TRBD1. CDR3 size: 14 residues. From germline, CDR1 is SGHTA and CDR2 FQGNSA. V was clipped by 1 base and J by 4 bases; unmatched bases: 2. The CDR3 DNA reads TGTGCCAGCAGCTTAGGGACAGGGTTCACTGAAGCTTTCTTT. Translated, it gives CASSLGTGFTEAFF.

J is TRBJ2-1 and V is TRBV9; 10 nucleotides agree with TRBD2. Germline-derived CDR1 and CDR2 are SGDLS and YYNGEE. J gave up 9 bases and V 0 bases, and 9 bases lay outside the gene matches. The CDR3 length is 16 residues. CDR3 nucleotide sequence: TGTGCCAGCAGCGTAGGAGCCCTAGCGGGAGTAGGTGAGCAGTTCTTC. This translates into CASSVGALAGVGEQFF.

The chain employs TRBV4-1 and TRBJ2-7; the match to TRBD2 covers 8 bases. CDR1 and CDR2 from the germline V gene are MGHRA and YSYEKL. The junction had 9 bases not matched to a gene; V was cut back by 9 bases and J by 5 bases. The CDR3 runs to 13 residues. The CDR3 is CASKGTRGNEQYF. CDR3 DNA sequence: TGCGCCAGTAAAGGGACTAGAGGTAACGAGCAGTACTTC.

The chain carries TRBV5-1 and TRBJ2-4; D is possibly TRBD1 (6 bases). Germline V lookup: CDR1 SGHRS, CDR2 YFSETQ. The length of the CDR3 is 15 residues. The V gene lost 2 bases and the J gene lost 3 bases, with 12 bases spanning the gap. Here the CDR3 DNA reads TGCGCCAGCAGCTTATACAGGGAAGGCAAAAACATTCAGTACTTC. Protein product: CASSLYREGKNIQYF. Full variable domain (outside the CDR3, taken from reference TRBV5-1 and TRBJ2-4): KAGVTQTPRYLIKTRGQQVTLSCSPISGHRSVSWYQQTPGQGLQFLFEYFSETQRNKGNFPGRFSGRQFSNSRSEMNVSTLELGDSALYLCASSLYREGKNIQYFGAGTRLSVL.

This clone was observed once. The chain combines TRBV11-3 with TRBJ2-3, with 9 bases lining up with TRBD1. CDR1 SGHNT and CDR2 YENEEA come from the germline V gene. Trimming cost V 1 base and J 4 bases; bases outside gene matches: 3. CDR3 size: 15 residues. The CDR3 sequence: CASSLGTGVADTQYF. The CDR3 region has the DNA TGTGCCAGCAGCTTAGGGACAGGGGTCGCAGATACGCAGTATTTT.

This clone was counted only a few times. CDR3 nucleotide sequence: TGTGCCAGCAGCTTATACGGGGGAGGGATTGATCAGCCCCAGCATTTT. Its protein product is CASSLYGGGIDQPQHF. The V gene is TRBV11-2, the J gene TRBJ1-5; possibly TRBD1 for D (5 bases). V lost 2 bases, J lost 5 bases, and 16 bases lay in between. The germline CDR1 and CDR2 sequences are SGHAT and FQNNGV. This CDR3 comprises 16 residues.

This clone was observed a single time. The CDR3 loop is CASRSSVSSYNEQFF. CDR3 sequence (DNA): TGTGCCAGCAGGTCTAGCGTTAGCTCCTACAATGAGCAGTTCTTC. This sequence joins TRBV7-2 and TRBJ2-1, with D perhaps matching TRBD2 (6 bases). V shed 6 bases and J shed 0 bases, with 12 bases lying between them. Germline V gene sequence: CDR1 SGHTA, CDR2 FQGNSA. This CDR3 spans 15 amino acids.

This clone is a singleton in its sample. An end of the junction does not agree with germline; a read error may underlie this. The rearrangement links TRBV27 to TRBJ1-4; D unresolved. The CDR3 runs 15 residues. Germline CDR1 MNHEY, CDR2 SMNVEV (reference sequence). This chain's CDR3 is CASSLSAGYNEKLLF. The CDR3 DNA sequence: TGTGCCAGCAGTTTATCCGCGGGCTATAATGAAAAACTGCTTTTT.

The rearrangement uses TRBV18 and TRBJ1-4; no reliable D call. V was trimmed by 1 base and J by 10 bases, leaving 10 bases between them. The CDR3 totals 13 residues. Looked up from germline, CDR1 is KGHSH and CDR2 is LQKENI. DNA of the CDR3: TGTGCCAGCTCACCACGTGACGAGGCAAAACTGTTTTTT. The encoded protein is CASSPRDEAKLFF.

The CDR3 DNA sequence: TGCGCCAGCAGCCAAGGTGGGAGGGCCATTAGTGAGCAGTTCTTC. Its translation: CASSQGGRAISEQFF. This chain uses TRBV4-3 with TRBJ2-1; TRBD2 matches 7 bases. Trimming removed 1 base from V and 9 bases from J; junction bases left unmatched: 9. Germline assignment: CDR1 LGHNA and CDR2 YSLEER. The CDR3 consists of 15 residues.

The chain joins TRBV25-1 to TRBJ1-3; D is unclear. Germline V CDR1 and CDR2: MGHDK, SYGVNS. The length of the CDR3 is 13 residues. V was clipped by 3 bases and J by 4 bases, with 7 bases between them. As DNA, the CDR3 is TGTGCCAGCAGTGAGCCCGGGGGAAACACCATATATTTT. This encodes CASSEPGGNTIYF.

The CDR3 loop is CASSQYHPGQDGYTF. The CDR3 bases are TGCGCCAGCAGCCAATACCATCCGGGACAGGATGGCTACACCTTC. The chain employs TRBV4-1 and TRBJ1-2; 8 nucleotides match TRBD1. V lost 2 bases to trimming and J lost 6 bases; unmatched junction nucleotides: 8. CDR1 and CDR2 (germline): MGHRA, YSYEKL. This CDR3 comprises 15 residues.

Here the CDR3 DNA reads TGTGCCAGCAGCTTACGGGTCAAGAACACTGAAGCTTTCTTT. It specifies CASSLRVKNTEAFF. The rearrangement joins TRBV7-2 to TRBJ1-1; D remains unclear. This CDR3 spans 14 amino acids. The V end was cut by 2 bases, the J end by 1 base, with 8 bases between. Germline CDR1 SGHTA, CDR2 FQGNSA.

The rearrangement uses TRBV5-4 and TRBJ2-5, with 8 bases lining up with TRBD1. The germline V gene has CDR1 SGHNT and CDR2 YYREEE (reference sequence). The CDR3 runs 15 residues. Trimming cost V 2 bases and J 1 base; bases outside gene matches: 4. The CDR3 spells CASSFDRGFQETQYF. DNA of the CDR3: TGTGCCAGCAGCTTTGACAGGGGATTCCAAGAGACCCAGTACTTC.

Regarding this clone: This same CDR3 is encoded by further DNA sequences in the sample. V gene TRBV5-6 combines with J gene TRBJ2-7; D may be TRBD1 (5 bases). From germline, CDR1 is SGHDT and CDR2 YYEEEE. Trimming left V 0 bases short and J 3 bases short, with 10 bases between. This CDR3 comprises 14 residues. The CDR3 sequence is CASSLGTGYYEQYF. CDR3 in DNA: TGTGCCAGCAGCTTGGGTACAGGATACTACGAGCAGTACTTC.

With regard to this clone: Mismatch with germline at one junction end may stem from a read error. This CDR3 is CASGRQPGQINEKLLF. The CDR3 coding sequence is TGTGCTAGTGGCCGGCAACCGGGACAGATTAATGAAAAACTGCTTTTT. The J gene is TRBJ1-4, the V gene TRBV12-5; the match to TRBD1 covers 7 bases. In germline, CDR1 is LGHNT, CDR2 FRNRAP. The CDR3 spans 16 residues.

The rearrangement links TRBV27 to TRBJ2-2; 13 bases align to TRBD2. Per germline, CDR1 MNHEY and CDR2 SMNVEV (reference sequence). This CDR3 is 17 amino acids long. V was clipped by 2 bases and J by 0 bases; unmatched bases: 0. This chain's CDR3 is CASSLTSGRANTGELFF. The CDR3 DNA is TGTGCCAGCAGTTTAACTAGCGGGAGGGCGAACACCGGGGAGCTGTTTTTT.

The gene calls are TRBV7-9 and TRBJ1-2; D not resolved. V lost 4 bases to trimming and J lost 8 bases, with 14 bases between them. The V gene's germline CDR1 is SEHNR and CDR2 FQNEAQ (reference sequence). The CDR3 covers 13 residues. The CDR3 DNA is TGTGCCAGCAGCTCGAGTGTTCCGGGGGGCTACACCTTC. Translating it yields CASSSSVPGGYTF.

V usage is TRBV9 and J usage is TRBJ1-3; D call uncertain. The CDR3 loop spans 15 amino acids. Germline CDR1 is SGDLS and CDR2 is YYNGEE. Trimming shortened V by 4 bases and J by 4 bases, and 15 bases separated the two germline ends. For the CDR3, the DNA is TGTGCCAGCAGCCCCGGAGGTATCCTCGGAAACACCATATATTTT. Protein product: CASSPGGILGNTIYF.

This clone showed up just once. The chain is built from TRBV4-1 and TRBJ1-4; D is possibly TRBD1 (6 bases). Trimming pared 4 bases from V and 3 bases from J, leaving 15 bases between. Per the germline V gene, CDR1 is MGHRA and CDR2 is YSYEKL. The CDR3 covers 16 residues. DNA of the CDR3: TGCGCCAGCAGCCGAGTACAGGGCGACGCTAATGAAAAACTGTTTTTT. It codes for CASSRVQGDANEKLFF.

This sequence joins TRBV30 and TRBJ2-1, with 8 bases matching TRBD2. V lost 4 bases and J lost 9; bases outside the gene matches: 14. CDR1 is GTSNPN and CDR2 is SVGIG in the germline V gene (reference sequence). The CDR3 has 15 residues. CDR3 nucleotides: TGTGCCTGGACCCGGGGGGGCGGGAGGTTTAGTGAGCAGTTCTTC. The encoded protein is CAWTRGGGRFSEQFF.

The V gene is TRBV6-6, the J gene TRBJ2-7; the match to TRBD1 covers 9 bases. With 8 bases clipped from V and 4 bases from J, the junction kept 6 bases outside the gene matches. The length of the CDR3 is 13 residues. Looked up from germline, CDR1 is MNHNY and CDR2 is SVGAGI (reference sequence). The CDR3 reads CASQGQGLYEQYF. The CDR3 DNA sequence: TGTGCCAGCCAGGGACAGGGCTTGTACGAGCAGTACTTC.

The gene calls are TRBV6-1 and TRBJ2-7; 8 bases are shared with TRBD2. Per the germline V gene, CDR1 is MNHNS and CDR2 is SASEGT. Trimming cost V 3 bases and J 11 bases; bases outside gene matches: 9. The CDR3 has 13 residues. CDR3 in DNA: TGTGCCAGCAGTGAGGGCCCGCGGGGGGTTAAGTACTTC. It is translated as CASSEGPRGVKYF.

The chain uses TRBV10-1 and TRBJ2-1, with TRBD1 identical over 10 bases. From germline, CDR1 is WNHNN and CDR2 SYGVQD (reference sequence). Losses at the gene ends were 0 bases for V and 7 bases for J; bases not matched to a gene: 6. The CDR3 contains 16 residues. Here the CDR3 reads CASSESAGQGRNEQFF. Here the CDR3 DNA reads TGCGCCAGCAGTGAGTCGGCGGGACAGGGGAGGAATGAGCAGTTCTTC.

The chain combines TRBV4-3 with TRBJ2-7; the match to TRBD2 covers 10 bases. The CDR3 spans 15 residues. V shed 2 bases, J shed 2 bases, and the junction held 3 bases outside the gene matches. CDR1 and CDR2 (germline): LGHNA, YSLEER. The CDR3: CASSQLAGEAYEQYF. CDR3 coding DNA: TGCGCCAGCAGCCAACTAGCGGGAGAGGCCTACGAGCAGTACTTC.

The V gene is TRBV19, the J gene TRBJ1-2, with D perhaps matching TRBD1 (5 bases). Germline lookup yields CDR1 LNHDA and CDR2 SQIVND (reference sequence). V was shortened by 7 bases and J by 6 bases, with 18 bases between the two germline ends. The CDR3 is 14 amino acids. The CDR3 nucleotides are TGTGCCAGTAACCCGGGGGTTAGGTCGAATGGCTACACCTTC. It specifies CASNPGVRSNGYTF.